These 26 T cell receptor beta chains originate from one sample sequenced in a study of blood T cell repertoires in COVID-19 (TCRdb year 2020). Receptor amplification or capture employed the immunoSEQ multiplex PCR assay. As stored in TCRdb, this immuneACCESS dataset retains in-frame rearrangements with V and J assigned. A fraction of the clones does not appear; measured against another copy, unresolved V genes explain less than half of the discrepancy, and the remainder lacks a known reason. The sample records some 250,000 clones, about 82% of which are singletons. The ten largest clones capture over 9% of the sample. Material: peripheral blood. Every receptor here comes from a man at least 80 years old with acute or convalescent COVID-19.

The chain joins TRBV5-1 to TRBJ2-7; TRBD1 might be the D (6 bases). V lost 4 bases to trimming and J lost 3 bases, with 11 bases between them. Per the germline V gene, CDR1 is SGHRS and CDR2 is YFSETQ. CDR3 size: 13 residues. The CDR3 DNA is TGCGCCAGCAGCCGGACAGCAAACTACGAGCAGTACTTC. Protein: CASSRTANYEQYF. The variable domain in full, completed from reference TRBV5-1 and TRBJ2-7, reads KAGVTQTPRYLIKTRGQQVTLSCSPISGHRSVSWYQQTPGQGLQFLFEYFSETQRNKGNFPGRFSGRQFSNSRSEMNVSTLELGDSALYLCASSRTANYEQYFGPGTRLTVT.

The V gene is TRBV12-3 or TRBV12-4, the J gene TRBJ1-1; 8 bases align to TRBD1. V lost 7 bases, J lost 5 bases, and 6 bases stayed unmatched. The CDR3 is made up of 13 amino acids. The CDR3 coding sequence is TGTGCCAGCAACGGACAGGGTTCAACTGAAGCTTTCTTT. Its translation: CASNGQGSTEAFF.

The rearrangement links TRBV6-6 to TRBJ1-1, with 9 bases lining up with TRBD1. V lost 5 bases, J lost 0 bases, and 10 bases stayed unmatched. The CDR3 extends over 17 amino acids. From germline, CDR1 is MNHNY and CDR2 SVGAGI (reference sequence). CDR3 in DNA: TGTGCCAGCAGTCCTACCTTGGGGGACAGGGTGAACACTGAAGCTTTCTTT. Protein sequence: CASSPTLGDRVNTEAFF.

The rearrangement joins TRBV6-1 to TRBJ1-4, with 9 bases matching TRBD1. Germline CDR1 MNHNS, CDR2 SASEGT. Unmatched junction bases numbered 9, after V lost 2 bases and J lost 8 bases. The CDR3 length is 16 residues. CDR3 protein: CASSEWTGVMGEKLFF. The CDR3 DNA follows: TGTGCCAGCAGTGAATGGACAGGGGTCATGGGCGAAAAACTGTTTTTT.

This clone has a handful of counts. The chain is built from TRBV6-5 and TRBJ1-3; 8 bases fit TRBD1. Losses at the gene ends were 6 bases for V and 3 bases for J; bases not matched to a gene: 7. CDR3 length equals 15 residues. Germline CDR1 MNHEY, CDR2 SVGAGI. CDR3 nucleotide sequence: TGTGCCAGCAGAGCAGGGGGCGCGGGTGGAAACACCATATATTTT. Translated: CASRAGGAGGNTIYF.

This clone was recorded only once. This chain uses TRBV6-1 with TRBJ2-2; weak D call: TRBD2 (6 bases). The CDR3 is made up of 16 amino acids. Germline CDR1 MNHNS, CDR2 SASEGT. With 0 bases removed from V and 4 bases from J, the gap between germline ends came to 12 bases. The CDR3 DNA follows: TGTGCCAGCAGTGAAGCGGGGGGAGCGCTCACCGGGGAGCTGTTTTTT. Its protein is CASSEAGGALTGELFF.

The chain has TRBV7-2 and TRBJ1-5, with D unresolved. From germline, CDR1 is SGHTA and CDR2 FQGNSA. The CDR3 runs to 13 residues. V was cut by 5 bases and J by 6 bases, with 11 bases left in between. This CDR3 reads CASSPPGIQPQHF. The DNA for the CDR3 is TGTGCCAGCAGCCCCCCGGGGATTCAGCCCCAGCATTTT.

This clone has only one observation. The chain joins TRBV6-5 to TRBJ1-1; no reliable D call. The CDR3 is 13 amino acids. Germline CDR1 is MNHEY and CDR2 is SVGAGI. Trimming pared 5 bases from V and 5 bases from J, leaving 12 bases between. CDR3 DNA sequence: TGTGCCAGCAGTACGTACAGCGGGACTGAAGCTTTCTTT. Translating it yields CASSTYSGTEAFF.

The chain has TRBV12-5 and TRBJ2-5, with a tentative D call TRBD2 (6 bases). V was cut by 9 bases and J by 4 bases, with 12 bases left in between. The CDR3 consists of 12 residues. Germline-derived CDR1 and CDR2 are LGHNT and FRNRAP. CDR3 DNA: TGTGCTAGGAATGGGGGAGGAGAGACCCAGTACTTC. It yields the protein CARNGGGETQYF.

CDR3: CASSQVPGASSYNSPLHF. The CDR3 DNA is TGCGCCAGCAGCCAAGTCCCAGGGGCCAGCTCCTATAATTCACCCCTCCACTTT. This chain links TRBV4-3 with TRBJ1-6, with a tentative D call TRBD1 (6 bases). The V end was cut by 1 base, the J end by 0 bases, with 13 bases between. This CDR3 spans 18 amino acids. Germline loops: CDR1 LGHNA, CDR2 YSLEER.

In its sample, this clone was seen once. The chain links TRBV6-2 or TRBV6-3 to TRBJ1-1; 7 bases map to TRBD1. This CDR3 comprises 15 residues. CDR1 and CDR2 (germline): MNHEY, SVGEGT. V dropped 4 bases and J dropped 4; count of bases not matched to a gene: 9. CDR3 residues: CASSSLRDRPTEAFF. CDR3 nucleotide sequence: TGTGCCAGCAGTTCCCTCCGGGACAGACCCACTGAAGCTTTCTTT.

J is TRBJ2-7 and V is TRBV28, with D tentatively TRBD1 (5 bases). Trimming took off 5 bases at V and 3 bases at J, with 8 bases between the two ends. This CDR3 is 12 amino acids long. CDR1 is MDHEN and CDR2 is SYDVKM in the germline V gene. The CDR3 sequence is CASSQGIYEQYF. CDR3 DNA sequence: TGTGCCAGCAGTCAGGGTATCTACGAGCAGTACTTC.

This rearrangement joins TRBV15 to TRBJ1-2; D ambiguous. This CDR3 comprises 14 residues. Trimming removed 5 bases from V and 6 bases from J, with 16 bases in between. Germline CDR1 and CDR2: LNHNV and YYDKDF (reference sequence). The CDR3 reads CATSGGSGFNGYTF. The CDR3 DNA reads TGTGCCACCAGCGGTGGGTCAGGTTTTAATGGCTACACCTTC.

The V and J genes are TRBV28 and TRBJ2-6; D not resolved. The CDR3 consists of 13 residues. The ends were cut back, 8 bases at V and 2 bases at J, with 7 bases in the middle. Looked up from germline, CDR1 is MDHEN and CDR2 is SYDVKM. The CDR3 nucleotides are TGTGCCAGCTTCCCGGCTGGGGCCAACGTCCTGACTTTC. Translated: CASFPAGANVLTF.

The chain recombines TRBV7-9 with TRBJ1-4, with D unresolved. The CDR3 length is 15 residues. In germline, CDR1 is SEHNR, CDR2 FQNEAQ (reference sequence). V lost 0 bases and J lost 5, with 10 bases in between. CDR3 bases: TGTGCCAGCAGCTTAGCGGAGGTTTTGAATGAAAAACTGTTTTTT. Its translation is CASSLAEVLNEKLFF.

This chain joins TRBV24-1 and TRBJ1-5, with 8 nucleotides matching TRBD1. Germline CDR1 is KGHDR and CDR2 is SFDVKD. The CDR3 has 14 residues. Germline trimming cut 4 bases from V and 6 bases from J; bases unmatched to any gene: 4. The CDR3 protein is CATSEPGTGQPQHF. The CDR3 DNA reads as TGTGCCACCAGTGAGCCAGGGACAGGTCAGCCCCAGCATTTT.

This clone appeared a single time. The V gene is TRBV15, the J gene TRBJ2-2; 10 bases agree with TRBD1. The CDR3 is 17 amino acids. CDR1 and CDR2 from the germline V gene are LNHNV and YYDKDF (reference sequence). With 1 base clipped from V and 3 bases from J, the junction kept 5 bases outside the gene matches. The CDR3 DNA reads as TGTGCCACCAGCAGAGGAGGGACAGGGGCCGACACCGGGGAGCTGTTTTTT. It encodes CATSRGGTGADTGELFF.

The chain combines TRBV19 with TRBJ2-3, with D possibly being TRBD1 (6 bases). The germline V gene has CDR1 LNHDA and CDR2 SQIVND (reference sequence). V was clipped by 1 base and J by 2 bases, with 19 bases between them. CDR3 length equals 18 residues. CDR3 DNA: TGTGCCAGTAGTATAGTTTTTAGGGCAGGGGACAACACAGATACGCAGTATTTT. Translation: CASSIVFRAGDNTDTQYF.

The CDR3 nucleotides are TGTGCCAGAAGCTTGGAACAGGAACTTAACTATGGCTACACCTTC. Amino acids: CARSLEQELNYGYTF. The J gene is TRBJ1-2, the V gene TRBV5-3; D possibly corresponds to TRBD1 (5 bases). TRBV5-3 counts as an open reading frame of uncertain function. V lost 0 bases and J lost 1, with 10 bases in between. The CDR3 contains 15 residues.

V and J are TRBV7-2 and TRBJ1-5; no clear D gene. The ends were cut back, 5 bases at V and 4 bases at J, with 12 bases in the middle. The CDR3 has 14 residues. Germline assignment: CDR1 SGHTA and CDR2 FQGNSA. The CDR3 DNA reads as TGTGCCAGCAGCGCGGGGAATCGGAATCAGCCCCAGCATTTT. The encoded protein is CASSAGNRNQPQHF. Combining the CDR3 with reference TRBV7-2 and TRBJ1-5 gives the whole variable domain GAGVSQSPSNKVTEKGKDVELRCDPISGHTALYWYRQSLGQGLEFLIYFQGNSAPDKSGLPSDRFSAERTGGSVSTLTIQRTQQEDSAVYLCASSAGNRNQPQHFGDGTRLSIL.

V is TRBV12-3 or TRBV12-4 and J is TRBJ2-7; 7 nucleotides match TRBD2. The CDR3 has 13 residues. V lost 11 bases, J lost 3 bases, and 10 bases stayed unmatched. This CDR3 is CASGGSSNYEQYF. The CDR3 DNA follows: TGTGCCTCCGGGGGGAGTAGTAACTACGAGCAGTACTTC.

V is TRBV5-4 and J is TRBJ1-6; D is unclear. The V end lost 0 bases, the J end lost 10 bases, and 11 bases lay between the germline ends. Germline loops: CDR1 SGHNT, CDR2 YYREEE (reference sequence). The CDR3 consists of 14 residues. CDR3 protein: CASSLVERGSPLHF. In DNA, the CDR3 is TGTGCCAGCAGCTTGGTTGAGAGAGGATCACCCCTCCACTTT.

The V gene is TRBV19, the J gene TRBJ2-4; the D gene is possibly TRBD1 (7 bases). This CDR3 spans 15 amino acids. The V gene lost 2 bases and the J gene lost 4 bases, with 12 bases spanning the gap. Germline assignment: CDR1 LNHDA and CDR2 SQIVND (reference sequence). The CDR3 DNA sequence: TGTGCCAGTAGTATACCCGCAGGGGGGAAAAACATTCAGTACTTC. It translates to CASSIPAGGKNIQYF.

The genes are TRBV7-6 and TRBJ2-3, with D perhaps TRBD2 (6 bases). Germline-derived CDR1 and CDR2 are SGHVS and FNYEAQ. The CDR3 extends over 15 amino acids. The V and J ends lost 1 base and 2 bases respectively, with 10 bases between them. As DNA, the CDR3 is TGTGCCAGCAGCTTAGGGGGACTGAACACAGATACGCAGTATTTT. The encoded protein is CASSLGGLNTDTQYF.

This clone was found a few times. V usage is TRBV12-3 or TRBV12-4 and J usage is TRBJ1-1; the match to TRBD1 covers 9 bases. This CDR3 is 13 amino acids long. Germline trimming cut 7 bases from V and 7 bases from J; bases unmatched to any gene: 7. The CDR3 DNA reads TGTGCCAGCAACCCGGGACAGGGCGTTGAAGCTTTCTTT. Protein product: CASNPGQGVEAFF.

This chain connects TRBV27 to TRBJ1-2; D may be TRBD1 (6 bases). The ends were cut back, 5 bases at V and 4 bases at J, with 11 bases in the middle. This CDR3 spans 13 amino acids. The germline gives CDR1 MNHEY, CDR2 SMNVEV (reference sequence). In DNA form, the CDR3 reads TGTGCCAGCAGTCTTCAGGGGAGCTATGGCTACACCTTC. This sequence encodes CASSLQGSYGYTF.